Listed here are 4 T cell receptor beta chains from one sample, sequenced in a study of blood T cell repertoires in COVID-19. Sequencing was performed with immunoSEQ multiplex PCR; in TCRdb, only in-frame clones are kept and a portion is missing. Of roughly 360,000 clones in the sample, 70% to 90% were seen once. Sequenced material: PBMCs or T cells enriched from blood (not recorded which). These receptor sequences come from a man under 40 who had recovered from COVID-19.

Only a few counts were recorded for this clone. The chain uses TRBV19 and TRBJ1-2, with a possible D match to TRBD1 (5 bases). Germline CDR1 and CDR2: LNHDA and SQIVND (reference sequence). V gave up 1 base and J gave up 6 bases, with 12 bases separating them. There are 14 residues in the CDR3. CDR3: CASSIGRGLDGYTF. The CDR3 DNA sequence: TGTGCCAGTAGTATAGGGAGGGGACTAGATGGCTACACCTTC.

The V gene is TRBV5-4, the J gene TRBJ2-3; TRBD2 matches at 7 bases. The V segment lost 4 bases and the J segment 0 bases; nucleotides outside the gene matches: 8. Germline values: CDR1 SGHNT, CDR2 YYREEE (reference sequence). The CDR3 covers 16 residues. Here the CDR3 reads CASSASGTASTDTQYF. The DNA for the CDR3 is TGTGCCAGCAGCGCGAGCGGGACTGCTAGCACAGATACGCAGTATTTT. The variable domain in full, completed from reference TRBV5-4 and TRBJ2-3, reads ETGVTQSPTHLIKTRGQQVTLRCSSQSGHNTVSWYQQALGQGPQFIFQYYREEENGRGNFPPRFSGLQFPNYSSELNVNALELDDSALYLCASSASGTASTDTQYFGPGTRLTVL.

V is TRBV21-1 and J is TRBJ2-3; the table calls TRBD2, which could not be checked here. TRBV21-1 constitutes a pseudogene. The CDR3 is made up of 16 amino acids. CDR3 residues: CASKDLRSGGGDTQYF. CDR3 coding DNA: TGTGCCAGCAAAGATCTCAGGTCGGGGGGTGGGGATACGCAGTATTTT.

This clone was counted once. This chain connects TRBV2 to TRBJ1-1, with no clear D. The V and J ends lost 1 base and 7 bases respectively, with 7 bases between them. Germline assignment: CDR1 SNHLY and CDR2 FYNNEI. The length of the CDR3 is 12 residues. Here the CDR3 DNA reads TGTGCCAGCAGTGAAGACGTCGGTGAAGCTTTCTTT. It translates to CASSEDVGEAFF.